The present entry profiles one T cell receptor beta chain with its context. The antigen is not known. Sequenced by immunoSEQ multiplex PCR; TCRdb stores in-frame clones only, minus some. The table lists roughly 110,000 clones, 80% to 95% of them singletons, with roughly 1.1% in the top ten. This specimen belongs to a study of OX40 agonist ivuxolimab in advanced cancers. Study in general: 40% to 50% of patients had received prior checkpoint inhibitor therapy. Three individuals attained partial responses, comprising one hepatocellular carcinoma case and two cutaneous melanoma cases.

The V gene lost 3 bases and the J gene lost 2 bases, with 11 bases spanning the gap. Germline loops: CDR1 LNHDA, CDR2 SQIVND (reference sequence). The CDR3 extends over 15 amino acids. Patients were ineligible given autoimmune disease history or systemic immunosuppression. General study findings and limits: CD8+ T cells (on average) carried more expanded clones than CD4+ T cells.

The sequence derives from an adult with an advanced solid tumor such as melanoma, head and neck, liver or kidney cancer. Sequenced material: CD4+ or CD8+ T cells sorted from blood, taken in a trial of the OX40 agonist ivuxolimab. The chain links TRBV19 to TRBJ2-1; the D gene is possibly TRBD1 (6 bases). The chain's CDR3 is CASSIDRLTYNEQFF. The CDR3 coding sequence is TGTGCCAGTAGTATTGACAGGTTAACCTACAATGAGCAGTTCTTC.